This TCR beta chain was obtained from a study of response to subunit inactivated influenza vaccine. MiXCR, run by TCRdb on the RT-PCR reads, gives a single entry per CDR3 protein. The sample holds 560,000 or so distinct CDR3 sequences, roughly 8.2% seen once. V dropped 5 bases and J dropped 10 bases, with 18 bases sitting between them. The CDR3 covers 14 residues. Turning to this clonotype: Its specificity is unknown.

Broader study findings: Authors suggested seasonal influenza vaccinations each recruit few new T cells.

The sequences come from PBMCs from blood, collected around 25 months after vaccination. J is TRBJ2-1 and V is TRBV12-3 or TRBV12-4, with D possibly being TRBD1 (6 bases). The clonotype comes from a man aged 50 to 69 who received an inactivated influenza vaccine. The CDR3 DNA reads as TGTGCCAGCAGTCCTACAGGGCCGAGGAAGGAGCAGTTCTTC. It translates to CASSPTGPRKEQFF.